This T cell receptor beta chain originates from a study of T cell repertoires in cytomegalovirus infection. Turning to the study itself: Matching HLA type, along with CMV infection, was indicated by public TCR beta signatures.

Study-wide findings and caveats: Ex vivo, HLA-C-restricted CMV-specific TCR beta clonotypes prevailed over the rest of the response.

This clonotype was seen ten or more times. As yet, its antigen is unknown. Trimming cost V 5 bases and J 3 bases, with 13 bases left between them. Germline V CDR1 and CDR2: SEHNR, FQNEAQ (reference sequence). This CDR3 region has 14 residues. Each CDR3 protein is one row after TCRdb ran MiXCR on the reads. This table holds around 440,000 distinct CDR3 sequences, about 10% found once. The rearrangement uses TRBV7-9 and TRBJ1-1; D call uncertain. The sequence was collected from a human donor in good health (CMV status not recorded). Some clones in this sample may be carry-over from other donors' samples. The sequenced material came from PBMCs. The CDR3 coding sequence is TGTGCCAGCAGCCCCAAGACCGGGCACACTGAAGCTTTCTTT. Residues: CASSPKTGHTEAFF.